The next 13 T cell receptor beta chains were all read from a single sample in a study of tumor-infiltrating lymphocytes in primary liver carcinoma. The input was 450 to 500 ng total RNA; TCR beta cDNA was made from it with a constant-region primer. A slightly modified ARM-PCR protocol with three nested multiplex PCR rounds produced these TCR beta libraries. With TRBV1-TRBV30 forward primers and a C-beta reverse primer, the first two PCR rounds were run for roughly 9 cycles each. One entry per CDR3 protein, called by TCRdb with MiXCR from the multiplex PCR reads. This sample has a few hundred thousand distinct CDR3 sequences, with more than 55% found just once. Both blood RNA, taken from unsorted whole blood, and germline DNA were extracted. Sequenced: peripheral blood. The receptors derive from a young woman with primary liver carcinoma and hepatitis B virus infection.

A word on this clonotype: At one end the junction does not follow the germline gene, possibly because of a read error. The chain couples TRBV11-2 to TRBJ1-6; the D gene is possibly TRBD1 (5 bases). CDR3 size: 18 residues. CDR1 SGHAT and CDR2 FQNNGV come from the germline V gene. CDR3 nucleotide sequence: TGTGCCAACAGCATAGTGGGGGACCGGGACGGCCCTTATTCACCCCTCCACTTT. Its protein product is CANSIVGDRDGPYSPLHF.

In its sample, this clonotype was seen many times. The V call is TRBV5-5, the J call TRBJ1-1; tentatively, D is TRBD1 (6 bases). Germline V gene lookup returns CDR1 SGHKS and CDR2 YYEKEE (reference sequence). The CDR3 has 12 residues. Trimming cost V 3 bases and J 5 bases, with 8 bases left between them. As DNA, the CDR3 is TGTGCCAGCAGCTCCGACAGGACTGAAGCTTTCTTT. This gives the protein CASSSDRTEAFF.

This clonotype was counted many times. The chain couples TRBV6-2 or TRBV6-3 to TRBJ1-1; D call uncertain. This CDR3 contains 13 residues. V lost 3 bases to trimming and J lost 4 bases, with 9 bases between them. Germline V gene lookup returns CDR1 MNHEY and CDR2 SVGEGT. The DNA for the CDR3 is TGTGCCAGCAGTTATATGTCCGGCACTGAAGCTTTCTTT. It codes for CASSYMSGTEAFF.

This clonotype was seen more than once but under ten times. CDR3 sequence reads: CASSLPPAGWLYF. CDR3 nucleotides: TGTGCCAGCAGTTTACCCCCAGCGGGGTGGCTGTACTTC. V is TRBV12-3 or TRBV12-4 and J is TRBJ2-7, with TRBD2 matching 7 bases. The V and J ends lost 2 bases and 12 bases, in that order; junction bases with no gene match: 10. The CDR3 loop spans 13 amino acids.

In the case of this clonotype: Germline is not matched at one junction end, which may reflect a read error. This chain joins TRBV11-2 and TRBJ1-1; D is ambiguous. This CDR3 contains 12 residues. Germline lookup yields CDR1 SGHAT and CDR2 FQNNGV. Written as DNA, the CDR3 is TGTGCCAACAGCTCCTCAAAAATTGAAGCTTTCTTT. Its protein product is CANSSSKIEAFF.

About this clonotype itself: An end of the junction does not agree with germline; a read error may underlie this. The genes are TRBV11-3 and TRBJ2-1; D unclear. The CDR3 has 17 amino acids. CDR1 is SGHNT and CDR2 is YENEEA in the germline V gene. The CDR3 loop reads CASSLDQTGDSYSEQFF. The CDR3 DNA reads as TGTGCCAGCAGCTTAGATCAGACTGGTGACTCCTACAGTGAGCAGTTCTTC.

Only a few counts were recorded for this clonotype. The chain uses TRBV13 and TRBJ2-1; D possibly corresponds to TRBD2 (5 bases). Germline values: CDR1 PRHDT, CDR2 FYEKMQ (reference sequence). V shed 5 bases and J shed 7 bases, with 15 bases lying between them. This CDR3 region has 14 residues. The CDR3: CASSPRASSNEQFF. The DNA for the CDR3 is TGTGCCAGCAGCCCTCGCGCTAGCTCGAATGAGCAGTTCTTC.

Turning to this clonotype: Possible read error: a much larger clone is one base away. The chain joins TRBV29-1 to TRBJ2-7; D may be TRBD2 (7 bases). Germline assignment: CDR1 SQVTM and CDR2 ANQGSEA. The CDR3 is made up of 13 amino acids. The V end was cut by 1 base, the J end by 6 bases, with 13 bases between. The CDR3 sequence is CSVEGDGGREQYF. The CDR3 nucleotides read TGCAGCGTTGAAGGTGACGGGGGGCGCGAGCAGTACTTC.

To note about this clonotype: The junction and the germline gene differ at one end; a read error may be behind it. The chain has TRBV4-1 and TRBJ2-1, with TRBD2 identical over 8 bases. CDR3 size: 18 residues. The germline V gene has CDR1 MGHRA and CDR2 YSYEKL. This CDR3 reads CVSSQGTTNGRVYNEQFF. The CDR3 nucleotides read TGCGTCAGCAGCCAAGGCACTACTAACGGGAGGGTATACAATGAGCAGTTCTTC.

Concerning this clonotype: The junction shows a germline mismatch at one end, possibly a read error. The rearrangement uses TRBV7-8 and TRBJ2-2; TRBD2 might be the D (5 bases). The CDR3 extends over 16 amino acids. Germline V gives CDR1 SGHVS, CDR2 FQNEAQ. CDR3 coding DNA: TGTGCCAGCAGCTTAGGGCGGTGGGAGAACACCGGGGAACTGTTTTTT. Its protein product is CASSLGRWENTGELFF.

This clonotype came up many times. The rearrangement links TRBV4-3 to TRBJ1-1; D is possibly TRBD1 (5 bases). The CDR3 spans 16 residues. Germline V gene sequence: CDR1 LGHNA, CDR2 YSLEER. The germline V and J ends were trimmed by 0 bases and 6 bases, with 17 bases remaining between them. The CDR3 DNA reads TGCGCCAGCAGCCAAGATCTCGGGGGGAGTGGGGCTGAAGCTTTCTTT. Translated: CASSQDLGGSGAEAFF.

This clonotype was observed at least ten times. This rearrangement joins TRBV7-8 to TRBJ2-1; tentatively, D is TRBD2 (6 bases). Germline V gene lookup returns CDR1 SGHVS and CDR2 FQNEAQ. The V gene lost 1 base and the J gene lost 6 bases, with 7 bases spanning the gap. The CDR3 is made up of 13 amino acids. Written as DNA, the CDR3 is TGTGCCAGCAGCTTAGGGACTACCAATGAGCAGTTCTTC. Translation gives CASSLGTTNEQFF.

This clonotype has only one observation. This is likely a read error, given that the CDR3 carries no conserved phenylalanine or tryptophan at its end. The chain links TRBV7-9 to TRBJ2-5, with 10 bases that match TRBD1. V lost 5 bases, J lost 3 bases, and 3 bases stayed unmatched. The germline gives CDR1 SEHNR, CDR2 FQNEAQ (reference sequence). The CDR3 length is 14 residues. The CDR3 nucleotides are TGTGCCAGCAGCCCCGGGACAGGGGAAGAGACCCAGTACCTC. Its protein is CASSPGTGEETQYL.